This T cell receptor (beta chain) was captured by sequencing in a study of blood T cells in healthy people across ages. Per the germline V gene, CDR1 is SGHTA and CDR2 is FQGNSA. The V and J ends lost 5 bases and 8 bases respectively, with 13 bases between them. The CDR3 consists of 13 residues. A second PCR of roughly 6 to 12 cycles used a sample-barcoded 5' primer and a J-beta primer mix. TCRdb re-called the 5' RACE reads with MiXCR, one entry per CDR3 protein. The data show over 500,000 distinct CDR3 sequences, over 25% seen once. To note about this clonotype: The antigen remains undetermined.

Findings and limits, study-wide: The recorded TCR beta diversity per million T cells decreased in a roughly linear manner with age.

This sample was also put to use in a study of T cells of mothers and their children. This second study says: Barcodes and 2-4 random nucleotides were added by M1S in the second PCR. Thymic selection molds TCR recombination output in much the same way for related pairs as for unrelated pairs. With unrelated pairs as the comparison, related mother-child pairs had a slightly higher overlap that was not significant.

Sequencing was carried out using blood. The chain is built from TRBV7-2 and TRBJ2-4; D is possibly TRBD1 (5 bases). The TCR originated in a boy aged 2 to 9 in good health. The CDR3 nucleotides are TGTGCCAGCAGCCTCAGGGATGTGGACATTCAGTACTTC. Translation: CASSLRDVDIQYF.